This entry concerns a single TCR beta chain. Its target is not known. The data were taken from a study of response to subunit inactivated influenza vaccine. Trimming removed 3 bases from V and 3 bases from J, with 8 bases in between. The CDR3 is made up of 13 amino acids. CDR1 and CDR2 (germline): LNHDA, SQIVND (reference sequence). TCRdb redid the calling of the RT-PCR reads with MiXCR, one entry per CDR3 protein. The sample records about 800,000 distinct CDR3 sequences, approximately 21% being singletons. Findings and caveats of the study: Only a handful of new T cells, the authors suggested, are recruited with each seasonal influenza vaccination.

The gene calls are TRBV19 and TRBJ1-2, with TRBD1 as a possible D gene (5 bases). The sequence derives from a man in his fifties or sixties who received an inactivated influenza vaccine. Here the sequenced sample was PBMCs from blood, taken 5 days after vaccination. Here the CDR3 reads CASSIGTHYGYTF. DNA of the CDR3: TGTGCCAGTAGTATCGGGACGCACTATGGCTACACCTTC.